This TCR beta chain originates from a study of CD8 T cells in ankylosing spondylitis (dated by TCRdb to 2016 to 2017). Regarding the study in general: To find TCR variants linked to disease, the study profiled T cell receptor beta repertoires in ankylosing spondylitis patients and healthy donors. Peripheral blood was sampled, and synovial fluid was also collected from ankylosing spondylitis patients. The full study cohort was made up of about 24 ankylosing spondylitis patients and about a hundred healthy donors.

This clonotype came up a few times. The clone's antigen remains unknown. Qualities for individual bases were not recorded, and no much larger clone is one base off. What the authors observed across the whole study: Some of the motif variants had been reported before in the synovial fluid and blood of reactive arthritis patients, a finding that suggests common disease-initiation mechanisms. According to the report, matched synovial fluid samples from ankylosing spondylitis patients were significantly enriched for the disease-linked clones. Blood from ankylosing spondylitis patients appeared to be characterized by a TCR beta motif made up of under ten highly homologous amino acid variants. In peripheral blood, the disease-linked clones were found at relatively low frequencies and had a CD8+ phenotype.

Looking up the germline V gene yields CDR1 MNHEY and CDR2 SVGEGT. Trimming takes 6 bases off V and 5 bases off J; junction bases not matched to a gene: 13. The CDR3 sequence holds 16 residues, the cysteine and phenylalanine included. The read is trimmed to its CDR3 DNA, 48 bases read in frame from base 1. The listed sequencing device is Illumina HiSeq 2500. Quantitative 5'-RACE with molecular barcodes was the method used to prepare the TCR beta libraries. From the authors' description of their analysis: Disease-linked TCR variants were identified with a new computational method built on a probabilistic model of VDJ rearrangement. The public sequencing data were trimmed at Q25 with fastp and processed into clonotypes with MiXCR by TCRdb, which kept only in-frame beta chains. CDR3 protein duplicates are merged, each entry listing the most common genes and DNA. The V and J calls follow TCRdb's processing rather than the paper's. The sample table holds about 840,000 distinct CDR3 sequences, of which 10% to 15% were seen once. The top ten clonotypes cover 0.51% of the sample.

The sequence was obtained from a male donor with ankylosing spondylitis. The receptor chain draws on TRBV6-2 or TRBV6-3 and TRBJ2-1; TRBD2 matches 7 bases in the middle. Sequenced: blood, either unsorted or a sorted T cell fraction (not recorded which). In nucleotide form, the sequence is TGTGCCAGCAGAGCCGGGACTATCTGGCCCCACAATGAGCAGTTCTTC. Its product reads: CASRAGTIWPHNEQFF.